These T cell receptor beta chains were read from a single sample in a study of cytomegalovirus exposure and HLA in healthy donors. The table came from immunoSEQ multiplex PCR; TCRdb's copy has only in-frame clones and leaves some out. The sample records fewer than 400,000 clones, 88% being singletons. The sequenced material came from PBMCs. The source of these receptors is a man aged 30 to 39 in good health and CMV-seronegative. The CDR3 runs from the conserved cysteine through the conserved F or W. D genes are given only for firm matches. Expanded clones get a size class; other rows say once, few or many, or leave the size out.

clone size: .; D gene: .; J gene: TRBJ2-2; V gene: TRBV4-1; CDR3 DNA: TGCGCCAGCAGCCAAGAGATTGTCCGGCGGGGGCCCACCGGGGAGCTGTTTTTT; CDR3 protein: CASSQEIVRRGPTGELFF
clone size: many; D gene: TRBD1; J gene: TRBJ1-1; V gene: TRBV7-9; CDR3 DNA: TGTGCCAGCAGCCTCCAGGGGGTGTTCGCTGAAGCTTTCTTT; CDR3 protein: CASSLQGVFAEAFF
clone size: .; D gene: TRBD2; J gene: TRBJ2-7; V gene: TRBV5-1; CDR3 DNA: TGCGCCAGCAGCTGGCGGGGCGGGGGGAACGAGCAGTACTTC; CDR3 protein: CASSWRGGGNEQYF
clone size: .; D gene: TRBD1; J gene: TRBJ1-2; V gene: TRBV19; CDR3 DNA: TGTGCCAGTAGTATAGATTTGAGGACAGGGGATAACTATGGCTACACCTTC; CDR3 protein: CASSIDLRTGDNYGYTF
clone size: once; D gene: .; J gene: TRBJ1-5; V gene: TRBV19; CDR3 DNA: TGTGCCAGTAGTACTCCGACGACAGCCTTTAGCAATCAGCCCCAGCATTTT; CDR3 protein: CASSTPTTAFSNQPQHF
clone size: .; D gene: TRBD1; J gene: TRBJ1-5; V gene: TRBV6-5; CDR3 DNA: TGTGCCAGCAGTAATCTACAGGGGGATCAGCCCCAGCATTTT; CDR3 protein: CASSNLQGDQPQHF
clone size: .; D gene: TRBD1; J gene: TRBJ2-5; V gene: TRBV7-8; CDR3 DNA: TGTGCCAGCAGCCCGTGGGGACAGAGAGAGACCCAGTACTTC; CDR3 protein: CASSPWGQRETQYF
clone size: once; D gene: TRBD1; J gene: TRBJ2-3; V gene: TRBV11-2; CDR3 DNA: TGTGCCAGCAGCTCCGACAGGGTGGCAGATACGCAGTATTTT; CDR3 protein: CASSSDRVADTQYF
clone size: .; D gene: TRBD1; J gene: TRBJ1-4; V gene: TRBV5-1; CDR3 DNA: TGCGCCAGCAGTCTTACAGGGGTGGCTAATGAAAAACTGTTTTTT; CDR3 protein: CASSLTGVANEKLFF
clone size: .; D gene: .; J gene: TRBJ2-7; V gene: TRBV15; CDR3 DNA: TGTGCCACCAGCAGAGATCGGGGGGCCAACGAGCAGTACTTC; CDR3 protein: CATSRDRGANEQYF
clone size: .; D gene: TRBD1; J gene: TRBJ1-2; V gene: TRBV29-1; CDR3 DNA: TGCAGCGCCTCACAGGGGGCGGAGGGCTACACCTTC; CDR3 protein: CSASQGAEGYTF
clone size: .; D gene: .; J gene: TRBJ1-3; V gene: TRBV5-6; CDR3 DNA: TGTGCCAGCAGGATGACAGGCGGAAACACCATATATTTT; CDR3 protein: CASRMTGGNTIYF
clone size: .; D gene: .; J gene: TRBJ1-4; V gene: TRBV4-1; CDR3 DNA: TGCGCCAGCAGCCAAGCCCACCGGGAAAGGGCATTCGGGGAAAAACTGTTTTTT; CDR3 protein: CASSQAHRERAFGEKLFF
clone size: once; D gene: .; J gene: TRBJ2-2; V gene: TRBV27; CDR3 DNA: TGTGCCAGCACCTATGACAGGCGGTTTCCCGGGGAGCTGTTTTTT; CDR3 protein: CASTYDRRFPGELFF
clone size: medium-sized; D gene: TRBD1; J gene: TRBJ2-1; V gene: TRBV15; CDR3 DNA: TGTGCCACCAGCATCGGGACAGAACACAATGAGCAGTTCTTC; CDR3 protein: CATSIGTEHNEQFF
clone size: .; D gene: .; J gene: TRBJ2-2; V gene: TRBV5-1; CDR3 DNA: TGCGCCAGCAGCTGGAGCGGCGGGGAGCTGTTTTTT; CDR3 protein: CASSWSGGELFF
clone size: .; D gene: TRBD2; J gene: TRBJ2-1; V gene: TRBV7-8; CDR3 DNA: TGTGCCAGCAGCCTTGGGACTAGCGGGGGGACCCGGACAGTATACAATGAGCAGTTCTTC; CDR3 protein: CASSLGTSGGTRTVYNEQFF
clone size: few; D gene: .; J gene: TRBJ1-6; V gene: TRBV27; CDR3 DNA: TGTGCCAGCAGTTTTGGAGATTCACCCCTCCACTTT; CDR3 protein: CASSFGDSPLHF
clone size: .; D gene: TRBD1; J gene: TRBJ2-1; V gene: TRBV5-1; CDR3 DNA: TGCGCCAGCACGCAGGGGGCGGTTGGTGAGCAGTTCTTC; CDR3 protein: CASTQGAVGEQFF
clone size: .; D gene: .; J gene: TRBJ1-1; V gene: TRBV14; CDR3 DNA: TGTGCCAGCAGCCAAGATCTGGGCAGGGCGATGAACACTGAAGCTTTCTTT; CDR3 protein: CASSQDLGRAMNTEAFF
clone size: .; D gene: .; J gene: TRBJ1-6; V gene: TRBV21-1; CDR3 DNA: TGTGCCAGCAGCAAGTTCCTTCCGAAGGCGAGGAATTCACCCCTCCACTTT; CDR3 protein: CASSKFLPKARNSPLHF
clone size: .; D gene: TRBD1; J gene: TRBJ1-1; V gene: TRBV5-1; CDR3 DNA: TGCGCCAGTCTCCCAGGGACAGGGAAGCCTGAAGCTTTCTTT; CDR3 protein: CASLPGTGKPEAFF
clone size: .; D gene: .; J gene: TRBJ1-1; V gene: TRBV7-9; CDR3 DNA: TGTGCCAGCAGCTTACCACAAAACACTGAAGCTTTCTTT; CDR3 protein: CASSLPQNTEAFF
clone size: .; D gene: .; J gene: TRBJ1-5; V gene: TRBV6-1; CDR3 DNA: TGTGCCAGCAGTGCAGAGGGGACAACCGATAGGGGCAATCAGCCCCAGCATTTT; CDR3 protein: CASSAEGTTDRGNQPQHF
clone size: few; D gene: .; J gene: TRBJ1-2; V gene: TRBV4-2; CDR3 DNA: TGTGCCAGCAGCCAGGGGAAGACTATCTATGGCTACACCTTC; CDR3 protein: CASSQGKTIYGYTF
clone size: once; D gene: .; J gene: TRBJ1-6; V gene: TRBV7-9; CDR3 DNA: TGTGCCAGCAGCTTTTCAGGGAATTATAATTCACCCCTCCACTTT; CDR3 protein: CASSFSGNYNSPLHF